Shown below are 24 T cell receptor beta chains from a single sample sequenced in a study of CD8 T cells in ankylosing spondylitis. One entry per CDR3 protein results from TCRdb running MiXCR on the 5' RACE reads. The sample includes a few hundred thousand distinct CDR3 sequences, about 11% seen only once; the top ten take roughly 6.8%. Sample: blood, either unsorted or a sorted T cell fraction (not recorded which). The origin of the receptors is a male donor with ankylosing spondylitis or in good health (not recorded which).

This clonotype was counted a few times. This chain joins TRBV7-9 and TRBJ2-7; D gene ambiguous. The CDR3 sequence is 15 residues long. From germline, CDR1 is SEHNR and CDR2 FQNEAQ (reference sequence). V lost 5 bases and J 6 bases, leaving 20 bases between the germline ends. The CDR3 spells CASSLRTPRSLEQYF. The CDR3 DNA is TGTGCCAGCAGCCTCCGTACCCCTAGGTCCCTCGAGCAGTACTTC.

Many counts were recorded for this clonotype. The chain links TRBV5-6 to TRBJ2-1; tentatively, D is TRBD2 (5 bases). Deletions cut 0 bases from V and 0 bases from J, with 10 bases between. CDR1 and CDR2 from the germline V gene are SGHDT and YYEEEE. This CDR3 has 16 amino acids. CDR3 sequence (DNA): TGTGCCAGCAGCTTGGATAGGAGGCTCTCCTACAATGAGCAGTTCTTC. This gives the protein CASSLDRRLSYNEQFF.

Ten or more counts support this clonotype. This chain connects TRBV18 to TRBJ2-5; D possibly corresponds to TRBD1 (5 bases). In germline, CDR1 is KGHSH, CDR2 LQKENI. This CDR3 has 12 amino acids. V was clipped by 2 bases and J by 5 bases, with 6 bases between them. The CDR3 coding sequence is TGTGCCAGCTCACCAGCAGGGGAGACCCAGTACTTC. Its protein product is CASSPAGETQYF.

This clonotype appeared a few times. The rearrangement joins TRBV6-1 to TRBJ1-6, with 10 bases matching TRBD1. From germline, CDR1 is MNHNS and CDR2 SASEGT. V shed 6 bases and J 1 base; nucleotides not matched to a gene: 9. The CDR3 has 18 residues. CDR3 protein: CASRDARTGGSYNSPLHF. The CDR3 DNA follows: TGTGCCAGCAGGGACGCACGGACAGGGGGTTCCTATAATTCACCCCTCCACTTT.

This clonotype was seen more than once but under ten times. This chain links TRBV11-2 with TRBJ2-5, with D uncertain. Per germline, CDR1 SGHAT and CDR2 FQNNGV. Trimming removed 3 bases at V and 5 bases at J, with 7 bases between. This CDR3 has 12 residues. The CDR3 spells CASSLLTETQYF. DNA of the CDR3: TGTGCCAGCAGCTTGTTAACCGAGACCCAGTACTTC. Variable domain in full (rest from reference TRBV11-2 and TRBJ2-5): EAGVAQSPRYKIIEKRQSVAFWCNPISGHATLYWYQQILGQGPKLLIQFQNNGVVDDSQLPKDRFSAERLKGVDSTLKIQPAKLEDSAVYLCASSLLTETQYFGPGTRLLVL.

In this sample, this clonotype turned up many times. J is TRBJ2-3 and V is TRBV20-1; D is tentatively TRBD1 or TRBD2 (5 bases each). Trimming cost V 6 bases and J 1 base, with 14 bases left between them. The CDR3 spans 14 residues. The germline V gene has CDR1 DFQATT and CDR2 SNEGSKA (reference sequence). The CDR3 spells CSAPRDRGTDTQYF. The DNA of the CDR3 is TGCAGTGCCCCTAGGGACCGAGGCACAGATACGCAGTATTTT.

CDR3 region: CASSYATTSETQYF. The CDR3 DNA is TGTGCCAGCAGTTACGCCACCACGAGCGAGACCCAGTACTTC. The chain employs TRBV6-2 or TRBV6-3 and TRBJ2-5; D is unresolved. The CDR3 length is 14 residues. Germline CDR1 and CDR2: MNHEY and SVGEGT. V lost 2 bases, J lost 5 bases, and 12 bases lay in between.

This clonotype has ten or more counts. The J gene is TRBJ1-5, the V gene TRBV20-1; TRBD1 might be the D (5 bases). V shed 3 bases and J shed 3 bases, with 15 bases lying between them. Per germline, CDR1 DFQATT and CDR2 SNEGSKA (reference sequence). The CDR3 totals 15 residues. CDR3 DNA sequence: TGCAGTGCTAGGAGGGGCCTGGGCTTCAATCAGCCCCAGCATTTT. This encodes CSARRGLGFNQPQHF.

At least ten counts were recorded for this clonotype. J is TRBJ2-1 and V is TRBV10-1; TRBD2 agrees at 14 bases. This CDR3 has 16 amino acids. CDR1 WNHNN and CDR2 SYGVQD come from the germline V gene (reference sequence). Unmatched junction bases numbered 7, after V lost 0 bases and J lost 12 bases. This CDR3 reads CASSESRGLAGEVQFF. Written as DNA, the CDR3 is TGCGCCAGCAGTGAGTCGAGGGGACTAGCGGGAGAGGTGCAGTTCTTC.

This chain links TRBV12-3 or TRBV12-4 with TRBJ2-7; TRBD2 aligns across 8 bases. The CDR3 loop spans 14 amino acids. Unmatched junction bases numbered 9, after V lost 5 bases and J lost 6 bases. CDR3 bases: TGTGCCAGCAGTCCCGCGGGGGGCGCGGGCGAGCAGTACTTC. Its translation is CASSPAGGAGEQYF.

V is TRBV19 and J is TRBJ2-1; D remains unclear. Trimming took off 4 bases at V and 4 bases at J, with 8 bases between the two ends. Per the germline V gene, CDR1 is LNHDA and CDR2 is SQIVND (reference sequence). The CDR3 loop spans 13 amino acids. CDR3 residues: CASSTLLYNEQFF. The CDR3 DNA is TGTGCCAGTAGTACCCTTCTTTACAATGAGCAGTTCTTC. The variable domain in full, completed from reference TRBV19 and TRBJ2-1, reads DGGITQSPKYLFRKEGQNVTLSCEQNLNHDAMYWYRQDPGQGLRLIYYSQIVNDFQKGDIAEGYSVSREKKESFPLTVTSAQKNPTAFYLCASSTLLYNEQFFGPGTRLTVL.

The table lists this clonotype with a few counts. The chain uses TRBV6-5 and TRBJ2-3, with 8 bases identical to TRBD2. Germline V lookup: CDR1 MNHEY, CDR2 SVGAGI. The CDR3 contains 14 residues. V dropped 10 bases and J dropped 2; count of bases not matched to a gene: 8. CDR3 region: CATREAGATDTQYF. CDR3 sequence (DNA): TGTGCCACCCGGGAAGCGGGGGCCACAGATACGCAGTATTTT.

The V call is TRBV5-1, the J call TRBJ1-1; D perhaps matches TRBD1 (5 bases). This CDR3 has 14 amino acids. Deletions cut 4 bases from V and 4 bases from J, with 14 bases between. Germline CDR1 SGHRS, CDR2 YFSETQ. CDR3 sequence: CASSQGPASTEAFF. CDR3 sequence (DNA): TGCGCCAGCAGCCAGGGTCCCGCGTCCACTGAAGCTTTCTTT.

This clonotype has a count of ten or more. V and J are TRBV9 and TRBJ1-1, with D possibly matching TRBD1 (6 bases). The ends were cut back, 6 bases at V and 3 bases at J, with 18 bases in the middle. The CDR3 covers 15 residues. Germline-derived CDR1 and CDR2 are SGDLS and YYNGEE. The CDR3 sequence: CASTLNRDWDTEAFF. The DNA of the CDR3 is TGTGCCAGCACCCTAAACAGGGATTGGGACACTGAAGCTTTCTTT.

This clonotype has just a few counts. The chain couples TRBV29-1 to TRBJ1-1, with a possible D match to TRBD1 (5 bases). This CDR3 region has 13 residues. The germline V gene has CDR1 SQVTM and CDR2 ANQGSEA. V dropped 4 bases and J dropped 2 bases, with 11 bases sitting between them. The CDR3: CSVADRHNTEAFF. Here the CDR3 DNA reads TGCAGCGTTGCTGACAGACATAACACTGAAGCTTTCTTT.

This clonotype appeared many times. The junction differs from germline at one of its ends, possibly a read error. The chain is built from TRBV6-2 or TRBV6-3 and TRBJ2-7; 10 nucleotides agree with TRBD2. This CDR3 comprises 15 residues. Germline CDR1 MNHEY, CDR2 SVGEGT. The DNA of the CDR3 is TGTGCCAGCAGCTACTCCGGGACTAGCGTCTACGAGCAGTACTTC. As protein: CASSYSGTSVYEQYF.

This clonotype was seen more than once but under ten times. The chain employs TRBV20-1 and TRBJ2-3; 7 bases match TRBD2. Trimming took 6 bases from V and 2 from J; bases not matched to a gene: 11. This CDR3 region has 15 residues. Germline V gene data show CDR1 as DFQATT and CDR2 as SNEGSKA (reference sequence). CDR3 loop: CSARQTAGPTDTQYF. The CDR3 nucleotides are TGCAGTGCGAGGCAAACAGCGGGACCCACAGATACGCAGTATTTT.

This clonotype showed up many times. The V and J genes are TRBV6-5 and TRBJ2-5; 7 positions agree with TRBD2. V gave up 4 bases and J gave up 5 bases; unmatched junction bases: 10. The CDR3 covers 15 residues. Germline values: CDR1 MNHEY, CDR2 SVGAGI. CDR3 sequence (DNA): TGTGCCAGCAGTTTCCCTGGGGGGGAGGGTGAGACCCAGTACTTC. This gives the protein CASSFPGGEGETQYF.

This clonotype appeared many times. The chain links TRBV5-1 to TRBJ1-1, with D tentatively TRBD1 (6 bases). Deletions cut 6 bases from V and 5 bases from J, with 14 bases between. The CDR3 is made up of 13 amino acids. The germline V gene encodes CDR1 SGHRS and CDR2 YFSETQ. The CDR3 nucleotides are TGCGCCAGCACGGGGGGCGTAACGACTGAAGCTTTCTTT. This sequence encodes CASTGGVTTEAFF. The full variable domain, rest sourced from reference TRBV5-1 and TRBJ1-1, is KAGVTQTPRYLIKTRGQQVTLSCSPISGHRSVSWYQQTPGQGLQFLFEYFSETQRNKGNFPGRFSGRQFSNSRSEMNVSTLELGDSALYLCASTGGVTTEAFFGQGTRLTVV.

The chain couples TRBV3-1 to TRBJ1-2; D unresolved. The CDR3 is 14 amino acids. Germline V lookup: CDR1 LGHDT, CDR2 YNNKEL (reference sequence). The germline V and J ends were trimmed by 0 bases and 4 bases, with 9 bases remaining between them. CDR3 region: CASSQEGEFYGYTF. DNA of the CDR3: TGTGCCAGCAGCCAAGAAGGCGAGTTCTATGGCTACACCTTC.

This clonotype was recorded a few times. The CDR3 protein is CASSSPRLGRSSYNEQFF. The CDR3 DNA sequence: TGTGCCAGCAGCTCGCCCCGACTAGGGCGGAGCTCCTACAATGAGCAGTTCTTC. The gene calls are TRBV11-1 and TRBJ2-1; possibly TRBD2 for D (6 bases). Germline V gene sequence: CDR1 SGHAT, CDR2 FQDESV (reference sequence). The CDR3 contains 18 residues. Trimming removed 4 bases at V and 0 bases at J, with 19 bases between.

This clonotype was picked up many times. The V and J genes are TRBV6-4 and TRBJ2-1, with 10 bases identical to TRBD2. The V segment lost 4 bases and the J segment 6 bases; nucleotides outside the gene matches: 3. Germline assignment: CDR1 MRHNA and CDR2 SNTAGT. The CDR3 extends over 14 amino acids. The CDR3 DNA reads TGTGCCAGCAGTGCTAGCGGGGGTGTCAATGAGCAGTTCTTC. Amino acid sequence: CASSASGGVNEQFF.

This clonotype was seen repeatedly, ten times or more. The chain combines TRBV20-1 with TRBJ2-5, with D perhaps assigned TRBD1 or TRBD2 (6 bases each). Looked up from germline, CDR1 is DFQATT and CDR2 is SNEGSKA (reference sequence). The CDR3 consists of 13 residues. V lost 5 bases and J 5 bases, leaving 15 bases between the germline ends. CDR3 nucleotide sequence: TGCAGTGCTTATTTGACTAGGGGGGAGACCCAGTACTTC. As protein: CSAYLTRGETQYF.

In its sample, this clonotype was seen many times. The chain joins TRBV20-1 to TRBJ2-1; D unresolved. The CDR3 has 12 residues. Between the trimmed V and J ends, which lost 7 bases and 0 bases, there was a span of 7 bases. Germline loops: CDR1 DFQATT, CDR2 SNEGSKA (reference sequence). The CDR3, as DNA: TGCAGTGGGGGTAGCTCCTACAATGAGCAGTTCTTC. It specifies CSGGSSYNEQFF.